What follows are 10 T cell receptor beta chains derived from one specimen sequenced in a study of CD8+CD57+ T cells in acquired aplastic anemia. Researchers used genomic DNA as the template to profile TCR beta VDJ and CDR3. TCRdb passed the reads through MiXCR, listing each CDR3 protein once. The profile shows some 290,000 distinct CDR3 sequences, 56% of them singletons. Source material: sorted CD4+, CD8+, or CD8+CD57+ T cells (not recorded which) from PBMCs. Every receptor here comes from a human donor with severe aplastic anemia or a healthy control (not recorded which).

The chain is built from TRBV4-3 and TRBJ1-1; D is unclear. The V end was cut by 6 bases, the J end by 4 bases, with 12 bases between. Germline assignment: CDR1 LGHNA and CDR2 YSLEER. The CDR3 has 13 amino acids. CDR3 sequence: CASRYDLSTEAFF. The CDR3 DNA reads as TGCGCCAGCAGGTATGATTTGAGCACTGAAGCTTTCTTT.

This clonotype has more than one count but fewer than ten. The chain is built from TRBV10-3 and TRBJ2-7; 8 bases are a match to TRBD2. Germline CDR1 and CDR2: ENHRY and SYGVKD. V was clipped by 10 bases and J by 0 bases; unmatched bases: 5. The CDR3 is made up of 13 amino acids. CDR3 in amino acids: CATERGSSYEQYF. The CDR3 coding sequence is TGTGCCACCGAGCGGGGGAGCTCCTACGAGCAGTACTTC.

This clonotype has a handful of counts. The gene calls are TRBV2 and TRBJ2-7, with D possibly being TRBD1 (6 bases). CDR3 size: 14 residues. The V gene's germline CDR1 is SNHLY and CDR2 FYNNEI. V was trimmed by 5 bases and J by 2 bases, leaving 13 bases between them. The CDR3 DNA reads as TGTGCCAGCAGTCGACCGACAGGTCCCTACGAGCAGTACTTC. Amino acid sequence: CASSRPTGPYEQYF.

This sequence joins TRBV25-1 and TRBJ1-2; D not resolved. V was pared by 7 bases and J by 1 base, with 4 bases between. Looked up from germline, CDR1 is MGHDK and CDR2 is SYGVNS. The CDR3 consists of 11 residues. The DNA of the CDR3 is TGTGCCAGCAACTATAACTATGGCTACACCTTC. Translating it yields CASNYNYGYTF.

The chain employs TRBV9 and TRBJ2-1; D not resolved. The CDR3 is 13 residues long. V shed 2 bases and J shed 6 bases, with 9 bases lying between them. In germline, CDR1 is SGDLS, CDR2 YYNGEE. CDR3 in DNA: TGTGCCAGCAGCGTGAGACTGGGCAATGAGCAGTTCTTC. As protein: CASSVRLGNEQFF.

This clonotype has a single count. The genes are TRBV7-2 and TRBJ2-1, with D unclear. Germline values: CDR1 SGHTA, CDR2 FQGNSA. V lost 4 bases and J 6 bases, leaving 16 bases between the germline ends. The CDR3 loop spans 15 amino acids. The CDR3 DNA reads as TGTGCCAGCAGCTCCCCTAACGGCAGAGGCAATGAGCAGTTCTTC. Protein sequence: CASSSPNGRGNEQFF.

This clonotype was picked up many times. In nucleotides, the CDR3 is TGCGCCAGCAGCTTGTGGGGACTAGCGGGGGGCACCTCCTACAATGAGCAGTTCTTC. It yields the protein CASSLWGLAGGTSYNEQFF. The J gene is TRBJ2-1, the V gene TRBV5-1; 15 bases match TRBD2. This CDR3 region has 19 residues. From germline, CDR1 is SGHRS and CDR2 YFSETQ. The V gene end was trimmed by 1 base and the J gene end by 0 bases; junction bases not matched to a gene: 5.

This clonotype has ten or more counts. For the CDR3, the DNA is TGCGCCAGCAGCTTGGCCCCAGGGAACATGAACACTGAAGCTTTCTTT. This encodes CASSLAPGNMNTEAFF. The chain carries TRBV5-1 and TRBJ1-1; possibly TRBD1 for D (5 bases). This CDR3 is 16 amino acids long. Trimming stripped 0 bases from V and 0 bases from J, with 12 bases between. The germline V gene has CDR1 SGHRS and CDR2 YFSETQ. Full variable domain (missing parts from reference TRBV5-1 and TRBJ1-1): KAGVTQTPRYLIKTRGQQVTLSCSPISGHRSVSWYQQTPGQGLQFLFEYFSETQRNKGNFPGRFSGRQFSNSRSEMNVSTLELGDSALYLCASSLAPGNMNTEAFFGQGTRLTVV.

This clonotype occurred a few times. V gene TRBV11-1 combines with J gene TRBJ2-7, with 9 positions matching TRBD2. Germline CDR1 is SGHAT and CDR2 is FQDESV (reference sequence). There are 14 residues in the CDR3. The junction had 4 bases not matched to a gene; V was cut back by 5 bases and J by 2 bases. CDR3: CASSRTSETYEQYF. The CDR3 nucleotides read TGTGCCAGCAGCCGGACTAGCGAGACCTACGAGCAGTACTTC.

The gene calls are TRBV9 and TRBJ1-6; no reliable D call. Germline CDR1 SGDLS, CDR2 YYNGEE. CDR3 length: 14 residues. V shed 0 bases and J shed 3 bases, with 4 bases lying between them. DNA for the CDR3: TGTGCCAGCAGCGTAGAGTACTATAATTCACCCCTCCACTTT. Translated, it gives CASSVEYYNSPLHF. The full variable domain, completed using reference TRBV9 and TRBJ1-6, is DSGVTQTPKHLITATGQRVTLRCSPRSGDLSVYWYQQSLDQGLQFLIQYYNGEERAKGNILERFSAQQFPDLHSELNLSSLELGDSALYFCASSVEYYNSPLHFGNGTRLTVT.